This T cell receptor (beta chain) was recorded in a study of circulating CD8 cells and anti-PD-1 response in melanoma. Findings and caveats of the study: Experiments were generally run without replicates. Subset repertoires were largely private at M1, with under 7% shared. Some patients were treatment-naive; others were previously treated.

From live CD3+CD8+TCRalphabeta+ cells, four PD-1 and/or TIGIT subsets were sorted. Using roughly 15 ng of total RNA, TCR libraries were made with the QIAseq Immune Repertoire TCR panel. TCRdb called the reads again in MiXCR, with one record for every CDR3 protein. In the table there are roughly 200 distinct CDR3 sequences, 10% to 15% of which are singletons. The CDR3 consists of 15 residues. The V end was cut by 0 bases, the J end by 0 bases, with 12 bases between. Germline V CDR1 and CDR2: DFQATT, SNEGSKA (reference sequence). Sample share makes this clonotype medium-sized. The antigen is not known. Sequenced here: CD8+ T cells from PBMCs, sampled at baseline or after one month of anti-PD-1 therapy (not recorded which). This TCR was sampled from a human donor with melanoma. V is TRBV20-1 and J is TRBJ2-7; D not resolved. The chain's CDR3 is CSARDLRQSSYEQYF. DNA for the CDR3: TGCAGTGCTAGAGATTTAAGGCAGAGCTCCTACGAGCAGTACTTC.